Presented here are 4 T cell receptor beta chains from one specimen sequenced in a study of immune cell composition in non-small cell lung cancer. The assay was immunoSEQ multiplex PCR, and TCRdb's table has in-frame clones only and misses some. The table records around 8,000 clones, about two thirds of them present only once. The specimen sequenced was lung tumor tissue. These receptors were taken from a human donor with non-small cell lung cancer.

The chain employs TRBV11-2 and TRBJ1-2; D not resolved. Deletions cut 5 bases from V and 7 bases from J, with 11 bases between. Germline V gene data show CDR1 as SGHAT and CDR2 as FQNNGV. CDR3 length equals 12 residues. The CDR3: CASSPTGSGYTF. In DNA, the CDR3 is TGTGCCAGCAGCCCAACGGGGTCTGGCTACACCTTC.

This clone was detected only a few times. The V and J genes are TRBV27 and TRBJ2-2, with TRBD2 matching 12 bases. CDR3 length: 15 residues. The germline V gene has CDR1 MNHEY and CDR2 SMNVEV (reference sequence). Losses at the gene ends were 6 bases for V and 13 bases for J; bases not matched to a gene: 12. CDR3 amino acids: CASRVLAGGPPGLFF. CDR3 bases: TGTGCCAGCAGGGTCCTAGCGGGAGGGCCGCCGGGGCTGTTTTTT.

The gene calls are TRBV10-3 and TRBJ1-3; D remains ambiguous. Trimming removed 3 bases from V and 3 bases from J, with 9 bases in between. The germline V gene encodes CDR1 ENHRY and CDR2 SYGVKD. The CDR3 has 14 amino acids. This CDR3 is CAISDTRIGNTIYF. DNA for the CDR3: TGTGCCATCAGTGACACGAGGATTGGAAACACCATATATTTT.

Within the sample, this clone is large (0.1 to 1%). The chain's CDR3 is CASSPRSEGTEAFF. CDR3 in DNA: TGTGCCAGCAGCCCTAGATCCGAGGGAACTGAAGCTTTCTTT. The V call is TRBV4-2, the J call TRBJ1-1; no reliable D call. Germline CDR1 reads LGHNA; CDR2 reads YNFKEQ. The CDR3 runs to 14 residues. V lost 4 bases to trimming and J lost 5 bases, with 14 bases between them.